This record looks at one T cell receptor beta chain sequence and its context. The data were obtained in a study of T cell changes during pregnancy in multiple sclerosis. Some clones are missing from TCRdb's copy, which holds only in-frame ones; the method was immunoSEQ multiplex PCR. The table records under 110,000 clones, approximately 92% of them present only once. Source: peripheral blood, taken in the second trimester of pregnancy. This TCR derives from a female donor with multiple sclerosis, enrolled in a pregnancy study.

The CDR3 here is CASSFPGLAGTGELFF. In DNA form, the CDR3 reads TGTGCCAGCAGCTTCCCGGGACTAGCGGGCACCGGGGAGCTGTTTTTT. V gene TRBV5-4 combines with J gene TRBJ2-2, with TRBD2 matching 12 bases. Trimming cost V 2 bases and J 4 bases; bases outside gene matches: 3. In germline, CDR1 is SGHNT, CDR2 YYREEE (reference sequence). CDR3 length: 16 residues.